A single sample is the source of the 4 T cell receptor beta chains below, sequenced in a study of blood T cell repertoires in COVID-19. The data were produced by immunoSEQ multiplex PCR, yet TCRdb's version contains in-frame clones alone and is incomplete. The sample lists over 100,000 clones, roughly 82% occurring once. The sequenced sample was peripheral blood. These receptors all stem from a man aged 55 to 69 with acute or convalescent COVID-19.

The chain combines TRBV28 with TRBJ1-2, with D possibly matching TRBD1 (5 bases). The CDR3 is 14 residues long. Germline-derived CDR1 and CDR2 are MDHEN and SYDVKM. Trimming removed 4 bases from V and 4 bases from J, with 13 bases in between. The CDR3 spells CASSSSQGGYGYTF. For the CDR3, the DNA is TGTGCCAGCAGTTCTTCCCAGGGAGGCTATGGCTACACCTTC.

The rearrangement links TRBV11-1 to TRBJ2-1, with 7 positions matching TRBD2. Germline values: CDR1 SGHAT, CDR2 FQDESV (reference sequence). This CDR3 is built from 15 residues. Unmatched junction bases numbered 1, after V lost 2 bases and J lost 0 bases. The CDR3 spells CASSLSGVSYNEQFF. The CDR3 nucleotides read TGTGCCAGCAGCTTAAGCGGGGTCTCCTACAATGAGCAGTTCTTC.

V usage is TRBV28 and J usage is TRBJ1-6; D gene uncertain. Germline CDR1 and CDR2: MDHEN and SYDVKM. The CDR3 extends over 12 amino acids. Deletions cut 6 bases from V and 14 bases from J, with 14 bases between. CDR3 coding DNA: TGTGCCAGCAGCCGTAACTTCGCCGCCCTCCACTTT. It codes for CASSRNFAALHF.

The rearrangement links TRBV12-3 or TRBV12-4 to TRBJ2-7; a possible D gene is TRBD1 (6 bases). This CDR3 comprises 13 residues. Trimming stripped 8 bases from V and 3 bases from J, with 14 bases between. In nucleotides, the CDR3 is TGTGCCAGCGGTAAACAGGGATTCTACGAGCAGTACTTC. This codes for CASGKQGFYEQYF.